Here is one TCR beta chain with its context. Sequencing was performed with immunoSEQ multiplex PCR; in TCRdb, only in-frame clones are kept and a portion is missing. The data show around 220,000 clones, around 88% seen once. The data were taken from a study of blood T cell repertoires in COVID-19. The wider study: Researchers got acute and convalescent COVID-19 samples from the United States, Italy and Spain.

Sequencing used peripheral blood. This TCR came from a man between 18 and 35 years old with active or convalescent COVID-19.

The DNA of the CDR3 is TGTGCCAGCAGCCTCGGACTAGCGGCTACCGGGGAGCTGTTTTTT. Translation: CASSLGLAATGELFF. The chain is built from TRBV7-9 and TRBJ2-2; 10 bases are shared with TRBD2. This CDR3 is 15 amino acids long. Germline V lookup: CDR1 SEHNR, CDR2 FQNEAQ (reference sequence). The V gene end was trimmed by 5 bases and the J gene end by 5 bases; junction bases not matched to a gene: 5.